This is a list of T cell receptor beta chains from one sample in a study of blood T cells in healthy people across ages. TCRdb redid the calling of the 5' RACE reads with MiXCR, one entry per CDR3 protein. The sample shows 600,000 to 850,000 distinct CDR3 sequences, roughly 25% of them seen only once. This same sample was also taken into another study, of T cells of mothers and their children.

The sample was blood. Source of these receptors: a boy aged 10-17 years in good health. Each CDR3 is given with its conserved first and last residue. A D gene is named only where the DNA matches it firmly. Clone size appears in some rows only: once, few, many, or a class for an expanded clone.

CDR3aa: CASSLSGIRRNTIYF; CDR3nt: TGTGCCAGCAGCTTATCAGGGATCCGAAGAAACACCATATATTTT; d_gene: .; v_gene: TRBV7-2; abundance: .; j_gene: TRBJ1-3
CDR3aa: CASSRPGVQETQYF; CDR3nt: TGTGCCAGCAGCCGACCAGGAGTACAAGAGACCCAGTACTTC; d_gene: .; v_gene: TRBV5-4; abundance: few; j_gene: TRBJ2-5
CDR3aa: CASSKGFFSYNEQFF; CDR3nt: TGTGCCAGCAGTAAGGGGTTTTTCTCCTACAATGAGCAGTTCTTC; d_gene: .; v_gene: TRBV6-2/TRBV6-3; abundance: .; j_gene: TRBJ2-1
CDR3aa: CASSKGGTPVETQYF; CDR3nt: TGTGCCAGCAGCAAAGGAGGGACACCGGTCGAGACCCAGTACTTC; d_gene: .; v_gene: TRBV21-1; abundance: .; j_gene: TRBJ2-5
CDR3aa: CASTGTGGAATNEKLFF; CDR3nt: TGTGCCAGCACCGGAACGGGGGGGGCGGCAACTAATGAAAAACTGTTTTTT; d_gene: .; v_gene: TRBV7-9; abundance: few; j_gene: TRBJ1-4
CDR3aa: CASSLHRSNYGYTF; CDR3nt: TGTGCCAGCAGTTTACACAGGTCCAACTATGGCTACACCTTC; d_gene: .; v_gene: TRBV28; abundance: many; j_gene: TRBJ1-2
CDR3aa: CASSFPRNGSGNTIYF; CDR3nt: TGTGCCAGCAGCTTTCCCAGGAACGGGTCTGGAAACACCATATATTTT; d_gene: .; v_gene: TRBV7-9; abundance: .; j_gene: TRBJ1-3
CDR3aa: CASSTQWGHLMNTEAFF; CDR3nt: TGTGCCAGCAGTACCCAATGGGGTCACCTTATGAACACTGAAGCTTTCTTT; d_gene: .; v_gene: TRBV12-3/TRBV12-4; abundance: .; j_gene: TRBJ1-1
CDR3aa: CASSLAASGGSDEQFF; CDR3nt: TGTGCCAGCAGCTTAGCGGCTAGCGGGGGCTCCGATGAGCAGTTCTTC; d_gene: TRBD2; v_gene: TRBV7-9; abundance: few; j_gene: TRBJ2-1
CDR3aa: CASKGVQALDRGYTF; CDR3nt: TGTGCCAGCAAAGGGGTACAGGCTCTCGATCGTGGCTACACCTTC; d_gene: .; v_gene: TRBV3-1; abundance: .; j_gene: TRBJ1-2
CDR3aa: CASSPRTAYGEQYF; CDR3nt: TGTGCCAGCAGCCCGCGGACAGCTTATGGCGAGCAGTACTTC; d_gene: .; v_gene: TRBV7-9; abundance: .; j_gene: TRBJ2-7
CDR3aa: CSAKDRGTAYEQYF; CDR3nt: TGCAGTGCTAAGGATCGAGGGACAGCCTACGAGCAGTACTTC; d_gene: TRBD1; v_gene: TRBV20-1; abundance: .; j_gene: TRBJ2-7
CDR3aa: CASSLAQSETQYF; CDR3nt: TGTGCCAGCAGCTTAGCTCAGTCAGAGACCCAGTACTTC; d_gene: .; v_gene: TRBV7-2; abundance: .; j_gene: TRBJ2-5
CDR3aa: CAISAYVAGGLSYEQYF; CDR3nt: TGTGCCATCTCAGCGTACGTAGCGGGAGGCCTCTCCTACGAGCAGTACTTC; d_gene: TRBD2; v_gene: TRBV2; abundance: .; j_gene: TRBJ2-7
CDR3aa: CSARYWDGLSSGANVLTF; CDR3nt: TGCAGTGCTAGATACTGGGACGGATTATCCTCTGGGGCCAACGTCCTGACTTTC; d_gene: .; v_gene: TRBV20-1; abundance: few; j_gene: TRBJ2-6
CDR3aa: CSARDSGGATGELFF; CDR3nt: TGCAGTGCTAGAGATAGCGGGGGGGCCACCGGGGAGCTGTTTTTT; d_gene: TRBD2; v_gene: TRBV20-1; abundance: .; j_gene: TRBJ2-2
CDR3aa: CASSVKGGEQFF; CDR3nt: TGCGCCAGCAGCGTGAAAGGGGGTGAGCAGTTCTTC; d_gene: .; v_gene: TRBV4-1; abundance: once; j_gene: TRBJ2-1
CDR3aa: CASSLVGLLTDTQYF; CDR3nt: TGTGCCAGCAGCTTAGTGGGTCTTCTCACAGATACGCAGTATTTT; d_gene: .; v_gene: TRBV7-2; abundance: .; j_gene: TRBJ2-3
CDR3aa: CASSFLLAGDNEQFF; CDR3nt: TGTGCCAGCAGCTTTTTACTAGCGGGGGATAATGAGCAGTTCTTC; d_gene: TRBD2; v_gene: TRBV5-6; abundance: .; j_gene: TRBJ2-1
CDR3aa: CSARGLGFETQYF; CDR3nt: TGCAGTGCTAGAGGGTTAGGCTTCGAGACCCAGTACTTC; d_gene: .; v_gene: TRBV20-1; abundance: .; j_gene: TRBJ2-5
CDR3aa: CASSSLWVGEGTGHAQNTEAFF; CDR3nt: TGCGCCAGCAGCTCCCTGTGGGTGGGGGAAGGGACAGGGCATGCACAGAACACTGAAGCTTTCTTT; d_gene: TRBD1; v_gene: TRBV5-1; abundance: .; j_gene: TRBJ1-1
CDR3aa: CASSSGQGDVVDEKLFF; CDR3nt: TGCGCCAGCAGCTCCGGACAGGGTGACGTCGTGGATGAAAAACTGTTTTTT; d_gene: TRBD1; v_gene: TRBV5-1; abundance: few; j_gene: TRBJ1-4
CDR3aa: CASSSPLGMVSTDTQYF; CDR3nt: TGTGCCAGCAGTTCCCCTTTAGGGATGGTGAGCACAGATACGCAGTATTTT; d_gene: .; v_gene: TRBV6-5; abundance: many; j_gene: TRBJ2-3
CDR3aa: CASSATTIDEQYF; CDR3nt: TGTGCTAGCAGCGCCACCACAATTGACGAGCAGTACTTC; d_gene: .; v_gene: TRBV7-7; abundance: .; j_gene: TRBJ2-7
CDR3aa: CASREGLELNEQFF; CDR3nt: TGTGCCAGCAGGGAGGGACTGGAGCTCAATGAGCAGTTCTTC; d_gene: .; v_gene: TRBV7-8; abundance: .; j_gene: TRBJ2-1
CDR3aa: CSARVRTYEQYF; CDR3nt: TGCAGTGCTAGAGTTCGGACCTACGAGCAGTACTTC; d_gene: .; v_gene: TRBV20-1; abundance: few; j_gene: TRBJ2-7
CDR3aa: CASSYGTTYNEQFF; CDR3nt: TGTGCCAGCAGCTACGGGACAACATACAATGAGCAGTTCTTC; d_gene: .; v_gene: TRBV5-6; abundance: few; j_gene: TRBJ2-1
CDR3aa: CATSRDRFWQETQYF; CDR3nt: TGTGCCACCAGCAGAGATCGGTTTTGGCAAGAGACCCAGTACTTC; d_gene: .; v_gene: TRBV15; abundance: few; j_gene: TRBJ2-5
CDR3aa: CSAPRDSEKLFF; CDR3nt: TGCAGTGCGCCCCGGGACAGTGAAAAACTGTTTTTT; d_gene: TRBD1; v_gene: TRBV20-1; abundance: few; j_gene: TRBJ1-4
CDR3aa: CASSLLDAVQYF; CDR3nt: TGTGCCAGCAGCTTATTAGACGCGGTGCAGTACTTC; d_gene: .; v_gene: TRBV11-1; abundance: few; j_gene: TRBJ2-7
CDR3aa: CASSFTSGSDNEQFF; CDR3nt: TGTGCCAGCAGCTTCACTAGCGGGAGTGACAATGAGCAGTTCTTC; d_gene: TRBD2; v_gene: TRBV7-9; abundance: .; j_gene: TRBJ2-1
CDR3aa: CASGLPPGLAADTQYF; CDR3nt: TGTGCTAGTGGTTTACCCCCGGGACTAGCTGCAGATACGCAGTATTTT; d_gene: TRBD2; v_gene: TRBV12-5; abundance: few; j_gene: TRBJ2-3
CDR3aa: CASSLSFPFAGSSYEQYF; CDR3nt: TGTGCCAGCAGCTTATCATTCCCCTTCGCGGGTAGCTCCTACGAGCAGTACTTC; d_gene: .; v_gene: TRBV7-2; abundance: few; j_gene: TRBJ2-7
CDR3aa: CASSPGKLTGPNSPLHF; CDR3nt: TGCGCCAGCAGCCCGGGGAAGTTGACAGGGCCAAATTCACCCCTCCACTTT; d_gene: TRBD1; v_gene: TRBV5-1; abundance: .; j_gene: TRBJ1-6
CDR3aa: CSVEEAISGANVLTF; CDR3nt: TGCAGCGTTGAAGAGGCCATCTCTGGGGCCAACGTCCTGACTTTC; d_gene: .; v_gene: TRBV29-1; abundance: few; j_gene: TRBJ2-6
CDR3aa: CASSQGQIDYGYTF; CDR3nt: TGCGCCAGCAGCCAAGGACAGATTGACTATGGCTACACCTTC; d_gene: .; v_gene: TRBV4-3; abundance: .; j_gene: TRBJ1-2
CDR3aa: CASSPRSRETQYF; CDR3nt: TGTGCCAGCAGTCCCCGATCGAGAGAGACCCAGTACTTC; d_gene: .; v_gene: TRBV27; abundance: .; j_gene: TRBJ2-5
CDR3aa: CSVVQGAGGEQFF; CDR3nt: TGCAGCGTTGTCCAGGGGGCTGGGGGTGAGCAGTTCTTC; d_gene: TRBD1; v_gene: TRBV29-1; abundance: few; j_gene: TRBJ2-1
CDR3aa: CASSQDGLAGGYNEQFF; CDR3nt: TGCGCCAGCAGCCAAGACGGCCTAGCGGGGGGCTACAATGAGCAGTTCTTC; d_gene: TRBD2; v_gene: TRBV4-3; abundance: .; j_gene: TRBJ2-1